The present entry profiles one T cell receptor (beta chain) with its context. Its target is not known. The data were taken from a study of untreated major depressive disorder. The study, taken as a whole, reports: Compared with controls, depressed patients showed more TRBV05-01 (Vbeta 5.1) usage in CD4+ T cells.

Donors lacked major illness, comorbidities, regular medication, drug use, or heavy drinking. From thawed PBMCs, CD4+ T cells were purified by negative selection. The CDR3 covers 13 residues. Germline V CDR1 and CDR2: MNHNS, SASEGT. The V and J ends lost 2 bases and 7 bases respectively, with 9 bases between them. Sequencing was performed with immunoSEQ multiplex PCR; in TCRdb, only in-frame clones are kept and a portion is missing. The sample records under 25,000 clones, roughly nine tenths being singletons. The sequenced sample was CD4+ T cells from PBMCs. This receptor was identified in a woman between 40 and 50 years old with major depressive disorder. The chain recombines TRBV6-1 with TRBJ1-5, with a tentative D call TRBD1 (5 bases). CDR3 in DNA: TGTGCCAGCAGTGAACAGGGCCGCCAGCCCCAGCATTTT. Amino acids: CASSEQGRQPQHF.